Described below is a single T cell receptor (beta chain) sequence and its context. Its matching antigen is unknown. This sample is part of a study of cytomegalovirus exposure and HLA in healthy donors. Study summary: HLA-typed donors were the source of approximately 80 million unique TCRs held in an early data release. General study points: For cytomegalovirus status, the classifier reportedly gave diagnoses with high specificity and sensitivity. For TCR beta chains, V- and J-gene trimming was later linked to a missense DCLRE1C variant.

Germline V lookup: CDR1 PRHDT, CDR2 FYEKMQ (reference sequence). The CDR3 covers 15 residues. Between the trimmed V and J ends, which lost 6 bases and 1 base, there was a span of 16 bases. Researchers ran the PCR with 60 Vbeta and 13 Jbeta primers. Sequencing was performed with immunoSEQ multiplex PCR; in TCRdb, only in-frame clones are kept and a portion is missing. Its listing shows about 140,000 clones. Sequencing input: PBMCs. The chain links TRBV13 to TRBJ2-7; D possibly corresponds to TRBD1 (5 bases). This TCR was sampled from a man between 35 and 55 years old in good health and CMV-seronegative. The CDR3 nucleotides read TGTGCCAGCAGAACGACAGTTTCACCTTCCTACGAGCAGTACTTC. This gives the protein CASRTTVSPSYEQYF.